The 27 T cell receptor beta chains reported below all come from one sample, sequenced in a study of glioma-infiltrating T cells. TCR alpha and beta CDR3 regions were amplified from RNA using iRepertoire nested multiplex PCR. TCRdb reanalysed the multiplex PCR reads using MiXCR and keeps one entry per CDR3 protein. Found here are around 180,000 distinct CDR3 sequences, over 40% of them singletons; the top ten hold 5% to 5.5%. Sequencing was done on a sample of glioma tissue, nonneoplastic brain tissue, or PBMCs (not recorded which). The receptors derive from a human donor with low-grade glioma or glioblastoma, undergoing nonglioma brain surgery, or in good health (not recorded which).

The CDR3: CASSKGGGVGTEAFF. CDR3 DNA sequence: TGTGCCAGCAGCAAAGGGGGTGGGGTAGGCACTGAAGCTTTCTTT. The gene calls are TRBV6-4 and TRBJ1-1, with D possibly being TRBD1 (6 bases). With 6 bases removed from V and 4 bases from J, the gap between germline ends came to 18 bases. Germline loops: CDR1 MRHNA, CDR2 SNTAGT. The CDR3 is 15 amino acids.

This clonotype was found many times. The V gene is TRBV20-1, the J gene TRBJ1-6; 7 bases agree with TRBD1. Germline V lookup: CDR1 DFQATT, CDR2 SNEGSKA (reference sequence). V lost 0 bases to trimming and J lost 8 bases; unmatched junction nucleotides: 4. The CDR3 is made up of 14 amino acids. The DNA of the CDR3 is TGCAGTGCTAGAGAATCAGGGGGGTATTCACCCCTCCACTTT. It translates to CSARESGGYSPLHF.

The rearrangement uses TRBV28 and TRBJ2-6; D gene unclear. The CDR3 is 15 residues long. In germline, CDR1 is MDHEN, CDR2 SYDVKM. V dropped 7 bases and J dropped 0 bases, with 10 bases sitting between them. CDR3 DNA sequence: TGTGCCAGCAACCGTCCCATCTCTGGGGCCAACGTCCTGACTTTC. It yields the protein CASNRPISGANVLTF.

This clonotype was seen only a few times. The gene calls are TRBV14 and TRBJ1-3; 9 nucleotides agree with TRBD1. Germline V CDR1 and CDR2: SGHDN, FVKESK. The trim removed 4 bases at V and 4 bases at J, leaving 11 bases unmatched. The CDR3 length is 17 residues. In nucleotides, the CDR3 is TGTGCCAGCAGCCCATACTACGGGACAGGGACCGGAAACACCATATATTTT. It yields the protein CASSPYYGTGTGNTIYF. Filled out from reference TRBV14 and TRBJ1-3, the complete variable domain reads EAGVTQFPSHSVIEKGQTVTLRCDPISGHDNLYWYRRVMGKEIKFLLHFVKESKQDESGMPNNRFLAERTGGTYSTLKVQPAELEDSGVYFCASSPYYGTGTGNTIYFGEGSWLTVV.

This clonotype was observed many times. The rearrangement links TRBV20-1 to TRBJ2-7; TRBD1 agrees at 9 bases. The CDR3 loop spans 15 amino acids. Germline CDR1 reads DFQATT; CDR2 reads SNEGSKA (reference sequence). The J segment lost 6 bases and the V segment lost 3 bases, leaving 12 bases of the junction unmatched. The CDR3 DNA sequence: TGCAGTGCTAGTTCTCCCGGGACAGGGTCCCTCGAGCAGTACTTC. Residues: CSASSPGTGSLEQYF.

As for this clonotype: A single base separates this from a much larger clone, so it may be a read error. Because the CDR3 is missing its conserved closing phenylalanine or tryptophan, this is likely a read error. The genes are TRBV7-2 and TRBJ2-3; 12 nucleotides line up with TRBD2. Germline loops: CDR1 SGHTA, CDR2 FQGNSA. V dropped 6 bases and J dropped 4; count of bases not matched to a gene: 5. CDR3 length: 15 residues. Written as DNA, the CDR3 is TGTGCCAGCAGATCGACTAGCGGGAGTTCAGATACGCAGTATTAT. Its translation: CASRSTSGSSDTQYY.

About this clonotype: A read error is possible here, since a much larger clone lies one base away. CDR3 sequence: CASSLVSPRVEQFF. The DNA for the CDR3 is TGTGCCAGCAGCTTAGTGTCCCCTAGAGTTGAGCAGTTCTTC. The chain carries TRBV7-9 and TRBJ2-1, with D unresolved. V lost 1 base, J lost 9 bases, and 13 bases lay in between. This CDR3 comprises 14 residues. Germline V gene data show CDR1 as SEHNR and CDR2 as FQNEAQ (reference sequence).

This clonotype occurred many times. The chain recombines TRBV2 with TRBJ1-2; maybe TRBD1 (6 bases). This CDR3 spans 14 amino acids. The V gene lost 6 bases and the J gene lost 8 bases, with 19 bases spanning the gap. Germline CDR1 is SNHLY and CDR2 is FYNNEI. CDR3 nucleotides: TGTGCCAGCAGCGGTACAGGGAGACGCGGAGGCTACACCTTC. Its translation: CASSGTGRRGGYTF. Looking up the rest from reference TRBV2 and TRBJ1-2 gives the full variable domain: EPEVTQTPSHQVTQMGQEVILRCVPISNHLYFYWYRQILGQKVEFLVSFYNNEISEKSEIFDDQFSVERPDGSNFTLKIRSTKLEDSAMYFCASSGTGRRGGYTFGSGTRLTVV.

This clonotype was seen a handful of times. This chain connects TRBV29-1 to TRBJ2-5, with 7 bases identical to TRBD2. Germline values: CDR1 SQVTM, CDR2 ANQGSEA. V lost 8 bases to trimming and J lost 3 bases; unmatched junction nucleotides: 6. This CDR3 spans 12 amino acids. In DNA form, the CDR3 reads TGCAGCCACCGGGACTATAAAGAGACCCAGTACTTC. Amino acids: CSHRDYKETQYF.

This clonotype was observed many times. This chain uses TRBV27 with TRBJ2-4, with D tentatively TRBD1 or TRBD2 (6 bases each). V dropped 2 bases and J dropped 9 bases, with 17 bases sitting between them. This CDR3 comprises 15 residues. Per germline, CDR1 MNHEY and CDR2 SMNVEV (reference sequence). The CDR3: CASSLPPGAGGIQYF. The DNA for the CDR3 is TGTGCCAGCAGTTTACCCCCGGGGGCAGGCGGCATTCAGTACTTC.

This clonotype was counted a few times. This chain joins TRBV5-4 and TRBJ2-1, with 14 nucleotides matching TRBD2. V lost 4 bases to trimming and J lost 8 bases; unmatched junction nucleotides: 5. The CDR3 consists of 15 residues. CDR1 SGHNT and CDR2 YYREEE come from the germline V gene (reference sequence). CDR3 DNA: TGTGCCAGCAGCCAGACTAGCGGGAGGGTGGATGAGCAGTTCTTC. It translates to CASSQTSGRVDEQFF.

This clonotype appeared many times. The chain combines TRBV4-1 with TRBJ2-1, with D perhaps TRBD2 (5 bases). Trimming removed 4 bases from V and 7 bases from J, with 17 bases in between. Per the germline V gene, CDR1 is MGHRA and CDR2 is YSYEKL. CDR3 length: 15 amino acids. The CDR3 loop reads CASSRYAGIGNEQFF. The CDR3 nucleotides read TGCGCCAGCAGCCGTTATGCGGGTATTGGGAATGAGCAGTTCTTC.

As for this clonotype: This may arise from a read error, as a much more abundant clone is one base away. The chain joins TRBV5-4 to TRBJ1-2; no firm D call. The CDR3 is 15 residues long. CDR1 and CDR2 from the germline V gene are SGHNT and YYREEE (reference sequence). CDR3 region: CASSLDPRANYRYTF. The DNA for the CDR3 is TGTGCCAGCAGCTTGGACCCCCGAGCTAACTATCGCTACACCTTC.

This clonotype was seen repeatedly, ten times or more. V and J are TRBV28 and TRBJ1-3, with 7 bases lining up with TRBD1. This CDR3 spans 17 amino acids. Germline V gene sequence: CDR1 MDHEN, CDR2 SYDVKM. The V and J ends lost 1 base and 0 bases, in that order; junction bases with no gene match: 6. In nucleotides, the CDR3 is TGTGCCAGCAGTTTATCCGGGACAGAAAGCTCTGGAAACACCATATATTTT. Its translation is CASSLSGTESSGNTIYF. The whole variable domain, filled in from reference TRBV28 and TRBJ1-3, reads DVKVTQSSRYLVKRTGEKVFLECVQDMDHENMFWYRQDPGLGLRLIYFSYDVKMKEKGDIPEGYSVSREKKERFSLILESASTNQTSMYLCASSLSGTESSGNTIYFGEGSWLTVV.

Of note for this clonotype: Possible read error: a much larger clone is one base away. This chain links TRBV5-4 with TRBJ2-1; TRBD1 matches 10 bases. From germline, CDR1 is SGHNT and CDR2 YYREEE (reference sequence). The CDR3 extends over 14 amino acids. The CDR3 loop is CASSPPGQGTEKFF. The CDR3 DNA follows: TGTGCCAGCAGCCCTCCGGGACAGGGGACTGAGAAGTTCTTC.

This clonotype was seen only once. The genes are TRBV28 and TRBJ1-2, with TRBD1 as a possible D gene (6 bases). The CDR3 is 16 residues long. Germline V lookup: CDR1 MDHEN, CDR2 SYDVKM. Trimming shortened V by 9 bases and J by 3 bases, and 23 bases separated the two germline ends. The CDR3 DNA reads TGTGCCAGTTTAACCACCCAGCGGGACAAGGACTATGGCTACACCTTC. Translation: CASLTTQRDKDYGYTF.

V gene TRBV18 combines with J gene TRBJ2-6; TRBD1 aligns across 7 bases. This CDR3 comprises 16 residues. Germline V gives CDR1 KGHSH, CDR2 LQKENI. V lost 0 bases to trimming and J lost 8 bases; unmatched junction nucleotides: 7. CDR3 sequence (DNA): TGTGCCAGCTCACCACCGTGGACAGGTCCAACCAACGTCCTGACTTTC. Residues: CASSPPWTGPTNVLTF.

This clonotype was recorded at least ten times. J is TRBJ2-1 and V is TRBV6-1; TRBD2 aligns across 13 bases. Unmatched junction bases numbered 9, after V lost 6 bases and J lost 7 bases. The length of the CDR3 is 16 residues. CDR1 is MNHNS, CDR2 SASEGT, per germline. The CDR3: CASRRWTSGSTNEQFF. CDR3 nucleotides: TGTGCCAGCAGAAGATGGACTAGCGGGAGTACAAATGAGCAGTTCTTC.

This clonotype was seen more than once but under ten times. The chain uses TRBV5-1 and TRBJ2-3, with TRBD1 matching 7 bases. Germline CDR1 and CDR2: SGHRS and YFSETQ. CDR3 size: 16 residues. Germline trimming cut 1 base from V and 5 bases from J; bases unmatched to any gene: 10. The chain's CDR3 is CASSLITPGQQDTQYF. CDR3 bases: TGCGCCAGCAGCTTGATAACTCCGGGACAGCAAGATACGCAGTATTTT.

Turning to this clonotype: At one of its ends the junction is not consistent with the germline gene, which may arise from a read error. The chain is built from TRBV6-2 or TRBV6-3 and TRBJ2-3; 7 positions match TRBD1. Germline assignment: CDR1 MNHEY and CDR2 SVGEGT. CDR3 size: 15 residues. The CDR3, as DNA: TGTGCCGGCAGTTACGGGACAGTCAGCACAGATACGCGGTATTTT. Protein product: CAGSYGTVSTDTRYF.

Note on this clonotype: A much larger clone sits a single nucleotide away, making a read error possible. This rearrangement joins TRBV28 to TRBJ1-5, with D maybe TRBD1 (6 bases). The germline V gene encodes CDR1 MDHEN and CDR2 SYDVKM. V shed 3 bases and J shed 10 bases, with 13 bases lying between them. The CDR3 length is 13 residues. CDR3 protein: CASSFRGPHPQHF. CDR3 bases: TGTGCCAGCAGTTTCCGGGGGCCTCATCCCCAGCATTTT.

To note about this clonotype: This may arise from a read error, as a much more abundant clone is one base away. The CDR3 region has the DNA TGTGCCATCAAGGGATTCGAAGATAGGCAGTATTTT. The encoded protein is CAIKGFEDRQYF. The genes are TRBV10-3 and TRBJ2-3; D not resolved. This CDR3 comprises 12 residues. Germline lookup yields CDR1 ENHRY and CDR2 SYGVKD.

As to this clonotype: Relative to the germline gene, one junction end is altered; a read error may explain this. The J gene is TRBJ1-2, the V gene TRBV20-1; tentative D call: TRBD1 (6 bases). The CDR3 has 11 residues. Germline V gene sequence: CDR1 DFQATT, CDR2 SNEGSKA (reference sequence). The CDR3 DNA is TGCAATGCTGGGGACAATCGTGGCTACACCTTC. It translates to CNAGDNRGYTF.

V and J are TRBV2 and TRBJ2-2; D perhaps matches TRBD1 (5 bases). Per germline, CDR1 SNHLY and CDR2 FYNNEI. This CDR3 contains 14 residues. V gave up 6 bases and J gave up 6 bases, with 14 bases separating them. CDR3 bases: TGTGCCAGCAGAGGGCAGGGCCGTCCCGGGGAGCTGTTTTTT. It encodes CASRGQGRPGELFF.

V and J are TRBV18 and TRBJ2-3; TRBD1 matches at 12 bases. Unmatched junction bases numbered 6, after V lost 5 bases and J lost 3 bases. CDR1 is KGHSH, CDR2 LQKENI, per germline. The CDR3 has 16 amino acids. The DNA for the CDR3 is TGTGCCAGCTCATCCGGGACAGGGGGCTCAACAGATACGCAGTATTTT. Its protein is CASSSGTGGSTDTQYF.

The genes are TRBV7-8 and TRBJ2-1; TRBD1 might be the D (5 bases). Germline lookup yields CDR1 SGHVS and CDR2 FQNEAQ. Trimming pared 4 bases from V and 8 bases from J, leaving 15 bases between. The CDR3 is 14 residues long. The CDR3 DNA reads TGTGCCAGCAGCTCAGGGCCTTTAGACTATGAGCAGTTCTTC. Amino acid sequence: CASSSGPLDYEQFF.

This clonotype was seen at least ten times. This rearrangement joins TRBV7-9 to TRBJ1-1, with D perhaps matching TRBD1 (5 bases). Trimming left V 5 bases short and J 2 bases short, with 15 bases between. This CDR3 region has 15 residues. CDR1 SEHNR and CDR2 FQNEAQ come from the germline V gene (reference sequence). The CDR3 DNA is TGTGCCAGCAGCCTTGACAGAATGACAAACACTGAAGCTTTCTTT. Translating it yields CASSLDRMTNTEAFF.